This T cell receptor beta chain was captured in a study of shared clonotypes between healthy human individuals. Study overall: Per donor, CD8 memory used one plate, CD8 naive used two, CD4 memory used three and CD4 naive used three.

Naive CD8 populations comprised CD45RO-negative cells positively selected for CCR7, excluding terminally differentiated effector memory CD45RA+ cells. The study's findings and limits: Clonotype sharing among the donors was expected to vary with sequencing depth.

In its sample, this clone was seen a few times. Its specificity is not known. The V gene end was trimmed by 5 bases and the J gene end by 5 bases; junction bases not matched to a gene: 10. This CDR3 region has 16 residues. The germline gives CDR1 MDHEN, CDR2 SYDVKM. Researchers divided each subset's genomic DNA evenly across several immunoSEQ plates. Repertoires were generated with immunoSEQ multiplex PCR, while TCRdb's copy carries only in-frame clones and drops some. This table has around 1.9 million clones, around 95% appearing once. J is TRBJ1-5 and V is TRBV28; TRBD1 agrees at 9 bases. The sequencing sample was made of naive CD8+ T cells from PBMCs. This TCR came from a man aged 18 to 30 in good health. Some clones in this sample may be carry-over from other donors' samples. CDR3 protein: CASSPRDRVEDQPQHF. The CDR3, as DNA: TGTGCCAGCAGTCCGCGGGACAGGGTGGAAGATCAGCCCCAGCATTTT.